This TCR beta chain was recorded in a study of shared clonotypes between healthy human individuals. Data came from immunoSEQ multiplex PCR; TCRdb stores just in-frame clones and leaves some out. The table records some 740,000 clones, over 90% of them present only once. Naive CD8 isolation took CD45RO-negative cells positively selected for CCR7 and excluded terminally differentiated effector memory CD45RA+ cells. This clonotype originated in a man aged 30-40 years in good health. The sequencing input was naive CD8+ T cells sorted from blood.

The CDR3 DNA follows: TGCGCCAGCAGCCAAGGACACGAGCAGTACTTC. It yields the protein CASSQGHEQYF. The rearrangement joins TRBV4-1 to TRBJ2-7; no firm D call. The CDR3 is 11 amino acids. Trimming left V 1 base short and J 5 bases short, with 3 bases between. Germline V gives CDR1 MGHRA, CDR2 YSYEKL.